This T cell receptor beta chain was identified during a study of human T cells and chemical hapten exposure. Turning to the study itself: Across the whole study, which lasted about 5.5 months, patients were given diphenylcyclopropenone on the scalp once a week.

Details on this clonotype: No antigen is known for it.

The time point is: pre-sensitization, week 0. Treatment noted: therapeutic diphenylcyclopropenone sensitization with weekly scalp DPC. Prior to each patch test being applied, blood was drawn. Extraction of total RNA was performed on unfractionated whole blood. Study findings and constraints: Counts of TCRs expanded at PT1 correlated positively with patch test score.

Trimming left V 5 bases short and J 7 bases short, with 15 bases between. Per the germline V gene, CDR1 is SEHNR and CDR2 is FQNEAQ (reference sequence). The CDR3 runs to 15 residues. TCRdb itself ran the RACE reads through MiXCR, one entry per CDR3 protein. The sample lists 300,000 to 400,000 distinct CDR3 sequences; roughly 5.3% were seen once. The chain carries TRBV7-9 and TRBJ1-6, with D tentatively TRBD1 (6 bases). The sample in question was whole blood, obtained in connection with sensitization to the hapten diphenylcyclopropenone (DPC). This clonotype was sampled from a woman aged 45-60 years with alopecia areata. Some clones in this sample may be carry-over from other donors' samples. For the CDR3, the DNA is TGTGCCAGCAGCGTAGGAACAGGGTACAATTCACCCCTCCACTTT. It specifies CASSVGTGYNSPLHF.